What follows describes a single TCR beta chain. Antigen unknown. The data derive from a study of neoadjuvant nivolumab and ipilimumab in lung cancer. Germline V gene data show CDR1 as SGHKS and CDR2 as YYEKEE (reference sequence). The CDR3 sequence is 14 residues long. The V and J ends lost 6 bases and 11 bases, in that order; junction bases with no gene match: 15. Study observations and caveats: TCR sequencing covered a small number of samples. Resected-tumor TCR richness correlated positively with pretherapy blood richness.

Assay: immunoSEQ multiplex PCR; the TCRdb copy retains only in-frame clones and omits some. The table includes around 13,000 clones, around two thirds detected once. The clonotype was recovered from an adult with non-small cell lung cancer. The specimen was peripheral blood, collected after neoadjuvant nivolumab, alone or with ipilimumab, at or shortly before surgery. The rearrangement joins TRBV5-5 to TRBJ1-1, with TRBD1 matching 8 bases. CDR3 amino acids: CASTPRETGVGAFF. For the CDR3, the DNA is TGTGCCAGCACCCCCCGGGAGACAGGGGTGGGCGCTTTCTTT.